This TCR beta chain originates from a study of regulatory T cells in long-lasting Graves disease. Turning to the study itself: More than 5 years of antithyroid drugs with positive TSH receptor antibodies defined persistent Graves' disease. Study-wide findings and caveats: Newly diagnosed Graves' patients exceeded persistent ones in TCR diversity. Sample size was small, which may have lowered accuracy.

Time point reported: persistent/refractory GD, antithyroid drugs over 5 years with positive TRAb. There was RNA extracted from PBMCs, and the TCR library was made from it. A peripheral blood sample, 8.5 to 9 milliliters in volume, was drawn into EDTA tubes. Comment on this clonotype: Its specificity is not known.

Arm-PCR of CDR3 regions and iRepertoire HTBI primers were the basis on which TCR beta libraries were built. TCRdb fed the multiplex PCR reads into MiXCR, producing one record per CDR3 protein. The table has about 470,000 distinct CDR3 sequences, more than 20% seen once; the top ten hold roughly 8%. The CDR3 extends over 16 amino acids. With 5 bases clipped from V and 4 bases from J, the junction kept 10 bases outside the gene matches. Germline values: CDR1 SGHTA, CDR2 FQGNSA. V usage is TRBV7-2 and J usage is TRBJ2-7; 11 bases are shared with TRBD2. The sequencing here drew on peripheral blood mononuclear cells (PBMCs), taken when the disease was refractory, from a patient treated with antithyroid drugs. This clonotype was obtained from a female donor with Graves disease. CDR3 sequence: CASSQDTSGRGYEQYF. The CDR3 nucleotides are TGTGCCAGCAGCCAAGACACTAGCGGGAGAGGGTACGAGCAGTACTTC. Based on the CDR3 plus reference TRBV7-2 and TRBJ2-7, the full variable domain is GAGVSQSPSNKVTEKGKDVELRCDPISGHTALYWYRQSLGQGLEFLIYFQGNSAPDKSGLPSDRFSAERTGGSVSTLTIQRTQQEDSAVYLCASSQDTSGRGYEQYFGPGTRLTVT.